These 2 T cell receptor beta chains came from one sample sequenced in a study of response to subunit inactivated influenza vaccine. Via MiXCR, TCRdb re-called the RT-PCR reads, giving one row per CDR3 protein. Of 650,000 to 800,000 distinct CDR3 sequences in the sample, about a fifth were seen once. Sequenced material: PBMCs from blood, taken 5 to 6 days after vaccination. Receptor source: a man between 50 and 59 years old who received an inactivated influenza vaccine.

This rearrangement joins TRBV9 to TRBJ1-3; no definite D call. Germline assignment: CDR1 SGDLS and CDR2 YYNGEE. The CDR3 has 14 amino acids. Trimming took 3 bases from V and 2 from J, leaving 9 bases between them. The CDR3 loop is CASSAAGTGNTIYF. In nucleotides, the CDR3 is TGTGCCAGCAGCGCGGCCGGGACTGGAAACACCATATATTTT.

The table lists this clonotype with a few counts. The chain carries TRBV18 and TRBJ2-5; the D is unclear. In germline, CDR1 is KGHSH, CDR2 LQKENI. CDR3 length: 13 amino acids. The V gene lost 5 bases and the J gene lost 5 bases, with 12 bases spanning the gap. For the CDR3, the DNA is TGTGCCAGCTCATCTGGCGAGCCGGAGACCCAGTACTTC. Translating gives CASSSGEPETQYF. The whole variable domain, filled in from reference TRBV18 and TRBJ2-5, reads NAGVMQNPRHLVRRRGQEARLRCSPMKGHSHVYWYRQLPEEGLKFMVYLQKENIIDESGMPKERFSAEFPKEGPSILRIQQVVRGDSAAYFCASSSGEPETQYFGPGTRLLVL.